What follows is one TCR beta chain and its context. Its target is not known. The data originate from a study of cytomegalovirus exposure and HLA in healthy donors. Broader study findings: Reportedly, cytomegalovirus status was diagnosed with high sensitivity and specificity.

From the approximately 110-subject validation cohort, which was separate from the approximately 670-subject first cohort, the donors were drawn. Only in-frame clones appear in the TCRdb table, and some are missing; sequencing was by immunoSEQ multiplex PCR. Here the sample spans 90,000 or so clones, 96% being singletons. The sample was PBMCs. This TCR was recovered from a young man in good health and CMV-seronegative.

The CDR3 nucleotides are TGTGCCAGCAGCTTAATAATATTACAGGGGAGGAGGAAATACGAGCAGTACTTC. Translating it yields CASSLIILQGRRKYEQYF. V and J are TRBV11-2 and TRBJ2-7, with a possible D match to TRBD1 (7 bases). V shed 2 bases and J shed 4 bases, with 24 bases lying between them. Germline V gene sequence: CDR1 SGHAT, CDR2 FQNNGV. The CDR3 spans 18 residues.